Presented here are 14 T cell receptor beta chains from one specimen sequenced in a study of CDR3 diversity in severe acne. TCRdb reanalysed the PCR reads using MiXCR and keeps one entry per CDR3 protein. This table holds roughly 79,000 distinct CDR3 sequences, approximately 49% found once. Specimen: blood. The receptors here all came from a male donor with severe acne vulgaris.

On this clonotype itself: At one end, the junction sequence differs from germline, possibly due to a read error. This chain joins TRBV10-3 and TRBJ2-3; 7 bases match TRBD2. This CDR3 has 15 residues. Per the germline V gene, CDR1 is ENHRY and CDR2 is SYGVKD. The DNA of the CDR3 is TGTGCCAGCAGTGATTCCCGGGGAGGGCCAGATACGCAGTATTTT. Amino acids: CASSDSRGGPDTQYF.

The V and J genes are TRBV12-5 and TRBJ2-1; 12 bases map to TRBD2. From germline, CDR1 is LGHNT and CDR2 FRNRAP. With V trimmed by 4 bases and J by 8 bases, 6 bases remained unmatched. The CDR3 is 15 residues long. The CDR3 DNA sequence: TGTGCTAGTGGTTCGGGACTAGCGGGTGGTGATGAGCAGTTCTTC. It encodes CASGSGLAGGDEQFF.

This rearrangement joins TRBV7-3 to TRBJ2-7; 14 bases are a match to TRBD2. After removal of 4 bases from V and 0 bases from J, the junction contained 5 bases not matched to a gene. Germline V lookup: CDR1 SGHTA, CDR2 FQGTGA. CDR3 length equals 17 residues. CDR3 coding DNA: TGTGCCAGCAGCTCGAGGACTAGCGGGGGGAGCTCCTACGAGCAGTACTTC. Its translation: CASSSRTSGGSSYEQYF.

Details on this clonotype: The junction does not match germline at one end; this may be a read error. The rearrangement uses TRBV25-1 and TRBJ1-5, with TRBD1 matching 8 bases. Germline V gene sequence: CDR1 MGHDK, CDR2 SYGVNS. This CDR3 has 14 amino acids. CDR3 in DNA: TGTGCCAGCAGTGCGGGACAGGTCAATCAGCCCCGGCATTTT. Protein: CASSAGQVNQPRHF.

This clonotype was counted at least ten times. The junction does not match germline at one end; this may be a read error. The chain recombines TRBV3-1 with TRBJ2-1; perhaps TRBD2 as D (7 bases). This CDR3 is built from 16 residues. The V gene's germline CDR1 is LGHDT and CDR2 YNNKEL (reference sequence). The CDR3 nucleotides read TGTGCCAGCAGTCAAGGGAGGGGGGTAACCTACAATGAGCAGTTCTTC. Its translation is CASSQGRGVTYNEQFF.

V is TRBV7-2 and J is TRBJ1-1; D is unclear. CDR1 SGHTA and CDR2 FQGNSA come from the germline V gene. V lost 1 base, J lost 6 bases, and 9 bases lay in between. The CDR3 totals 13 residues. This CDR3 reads CASSLEGWAEAFF. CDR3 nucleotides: TGTGCCAGCAGCTTAGAAGGGTGGGCTGAAGCTTTCTTT.

CDR3 region: CASSGGPGEQYF. The CDR3 DNA is TGTGCCAGCAGTGGAGGACCCGGGGAGCAGTACTTC. This sequence joins TRBV2 and TRBJ2-7; no clear D. V shed 4 bases and J shed 7 bases, with 11 bases lying between them. Germline lookup yields CDR1 SNHLY and CDR2 FYNNEI. This CDR3 has 12 amino acids.

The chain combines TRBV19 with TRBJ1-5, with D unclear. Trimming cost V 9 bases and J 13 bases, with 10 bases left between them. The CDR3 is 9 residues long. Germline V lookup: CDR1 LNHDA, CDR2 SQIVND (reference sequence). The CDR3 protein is CASNKGQHF. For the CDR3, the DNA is TGTGCCAGCAATAAGGGACAGCATTTT.

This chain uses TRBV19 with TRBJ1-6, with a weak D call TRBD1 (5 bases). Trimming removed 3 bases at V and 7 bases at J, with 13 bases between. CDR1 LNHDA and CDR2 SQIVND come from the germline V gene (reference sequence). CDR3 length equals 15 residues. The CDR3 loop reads CASSIYGGENSPLHF. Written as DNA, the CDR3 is TGTGCCAGTAGTATCTACGGGGGGGAGAATTCACCCCTCCACTTT.

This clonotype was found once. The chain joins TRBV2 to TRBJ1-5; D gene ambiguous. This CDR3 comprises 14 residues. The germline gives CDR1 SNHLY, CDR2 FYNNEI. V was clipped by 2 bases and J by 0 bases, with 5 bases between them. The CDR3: CASSESSSNQPQHF. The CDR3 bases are TGTGCCAGCAGTGAAAGCAGTAGCAATCAGCCCCAGCATTTT. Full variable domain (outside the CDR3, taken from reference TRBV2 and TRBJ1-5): EPEVTQTPSHQVTQMGQEVILRCVPISNHLYFYWYRQILGQKVEFLVSFYNNEISEKSEIFDDQFSVERPDGSNFTLKIRSTKLEDSAMYFCASSESSSNQPQHFGDGTRLSIL.

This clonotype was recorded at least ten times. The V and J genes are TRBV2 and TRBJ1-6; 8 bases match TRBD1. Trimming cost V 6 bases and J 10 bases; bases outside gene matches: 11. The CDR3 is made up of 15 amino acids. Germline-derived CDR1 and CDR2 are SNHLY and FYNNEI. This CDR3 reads CASRKSDREGSPLHF. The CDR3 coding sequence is TGTGCCAGCAGGAAGTCGGACAGGGAGGGCTCACCCCTCCACTTT. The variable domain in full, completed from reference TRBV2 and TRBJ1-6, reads EPEVTQTPSHQVTQMGQEVILRCVPISNHLYFYWYRQILGQKVEFLVSFYNNEISEKSEIFDDQFSVERPDGSNFTLKIRSTKLEDSAMYFCASRKSDREGSPLHFGNGTRLTVT.

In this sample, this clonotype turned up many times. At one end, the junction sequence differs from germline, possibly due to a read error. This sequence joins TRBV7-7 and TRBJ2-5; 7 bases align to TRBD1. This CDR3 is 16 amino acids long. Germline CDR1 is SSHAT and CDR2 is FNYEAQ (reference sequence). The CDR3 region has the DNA TGTGCTAGCAGCTTTCGGCTGGAAGGGGGCGCAGAGACCCAGTACTTC. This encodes CASSFRLEGGAETQYF.

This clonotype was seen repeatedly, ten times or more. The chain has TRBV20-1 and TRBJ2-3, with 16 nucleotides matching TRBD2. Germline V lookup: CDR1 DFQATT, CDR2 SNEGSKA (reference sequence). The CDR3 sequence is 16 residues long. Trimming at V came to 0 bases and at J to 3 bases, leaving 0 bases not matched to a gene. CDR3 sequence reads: CSAREGLAGGTDTQYF. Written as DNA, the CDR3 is TGCAGTGCTAGAGAGGGACTAGCGGGGGGGACAGATACGCAGTATTTT.

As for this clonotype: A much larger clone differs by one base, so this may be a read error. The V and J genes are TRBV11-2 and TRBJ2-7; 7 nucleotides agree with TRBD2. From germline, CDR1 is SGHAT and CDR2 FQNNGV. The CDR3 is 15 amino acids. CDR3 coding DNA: TGTGCCAGCAGCGCCCTAGCGGTTCTCGATTACGAGCAGCACTTC. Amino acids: CASSALAVLDYEQHF.